This T cell receptor (beta chain) appears in the sequencing data of a study of T cells in localized non-small cell lung cancer. The study's findings and limits: Increased T cell density in blood showed an association with longer overall survival. Exceeding tumor, uninvolved adjacent lung had the highest T cell clonality. The study detected a median approximately 54 of the top 100 tumor clones in adjacent lung.

Details on this clone: Its antigen is unknown.

CDR1 is MNHNY and CDR2 is SVGAGI in the germline V gene (reference sequence). The V gene lost 8 bases and the J gene lost 3 bases, with 11 bases spanning the gap. This CDR3 comprises 13 residues. The method was immunoSEQ multiplex PCR; TCRdb's version includes in-frame clones alone and lacks a portion of them. This sample has tens of thousands of clones, with approximately 90% found just once. The receptor was derived from a man aged 35 to 69 with stage III lung adenocarcinoma. The V gene is TRBV6-6, the J gene TRBJ1-3; D unresolved. The input for sequencing was peripheral blood mononuclear cells, taken before any cancer treatment. As DNA, the CDR3 is TGTGCCAGCTCTCAGGCGGATGGAAACACCATATATTTT. Translation gives CASSQADGNTIYF.